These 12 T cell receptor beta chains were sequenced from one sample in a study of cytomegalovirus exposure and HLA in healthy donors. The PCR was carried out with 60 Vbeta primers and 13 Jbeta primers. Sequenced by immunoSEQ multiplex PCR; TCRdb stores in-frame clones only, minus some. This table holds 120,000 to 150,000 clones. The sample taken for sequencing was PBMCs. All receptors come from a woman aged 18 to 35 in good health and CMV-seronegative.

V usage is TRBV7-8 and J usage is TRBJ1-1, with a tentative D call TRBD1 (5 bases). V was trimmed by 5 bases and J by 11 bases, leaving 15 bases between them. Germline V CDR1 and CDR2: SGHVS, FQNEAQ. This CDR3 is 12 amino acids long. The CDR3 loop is CASSQNRGEAFF. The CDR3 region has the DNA TGTGCCAGCAGCCAAAACCGGGGGGAGGCTTTCTTT.

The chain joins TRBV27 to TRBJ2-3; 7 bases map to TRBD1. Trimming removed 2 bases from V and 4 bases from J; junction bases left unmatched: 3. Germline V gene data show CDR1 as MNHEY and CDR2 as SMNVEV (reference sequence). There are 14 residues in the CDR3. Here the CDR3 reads CASSLDRVPDTQYF. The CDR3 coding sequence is TGTGCCAGCAGTTTAGACAGGGTTCCAGATACGCAGTATTTT.

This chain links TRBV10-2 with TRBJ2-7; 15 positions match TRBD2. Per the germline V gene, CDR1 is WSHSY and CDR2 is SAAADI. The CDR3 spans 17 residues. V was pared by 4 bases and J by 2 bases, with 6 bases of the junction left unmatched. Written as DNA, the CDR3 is TGCGCCAGCAGTGTGGGACTAGCGGGAGGCACCACCTACGAGCAGTACGTC. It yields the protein CASSVGLAGGTTYEQYV.

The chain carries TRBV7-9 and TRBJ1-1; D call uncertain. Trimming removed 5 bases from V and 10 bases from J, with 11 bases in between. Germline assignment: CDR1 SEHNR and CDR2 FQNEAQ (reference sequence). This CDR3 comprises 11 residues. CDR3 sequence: CASSRDLRAFF. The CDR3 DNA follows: TGTGCCAGCAGCCGGGATTTAAGAGCTTTCTTT.

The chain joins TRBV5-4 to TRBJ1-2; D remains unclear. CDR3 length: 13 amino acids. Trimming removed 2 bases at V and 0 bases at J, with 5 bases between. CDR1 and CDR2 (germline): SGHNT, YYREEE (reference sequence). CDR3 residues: CASSFVSNYGYTF. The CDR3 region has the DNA TGTGCCAGCAGCTTCGTCTCTAACTATGGCTACACCTTC.

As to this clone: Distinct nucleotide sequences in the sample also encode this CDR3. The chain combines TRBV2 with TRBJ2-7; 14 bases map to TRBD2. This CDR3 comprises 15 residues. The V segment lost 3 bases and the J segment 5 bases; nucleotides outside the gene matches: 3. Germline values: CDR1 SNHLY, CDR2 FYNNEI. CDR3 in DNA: TGTGCCAGCAGTGAGGGGACTAGCGGGAGCCACGAGCAGTACTTC. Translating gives CASSEGTSGSHEQYF. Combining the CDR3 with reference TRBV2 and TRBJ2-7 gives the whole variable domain EPEVTQTPSHQVTQMGQEVILRCVPISNHLYFYWYRQILGQKVEFLVSFYNNEISEKSEIFDDQFSVERPDGSNFTLKIRSTKLEDSAMYFCASSEGTSGSHEQYFGPGTRLTVT.

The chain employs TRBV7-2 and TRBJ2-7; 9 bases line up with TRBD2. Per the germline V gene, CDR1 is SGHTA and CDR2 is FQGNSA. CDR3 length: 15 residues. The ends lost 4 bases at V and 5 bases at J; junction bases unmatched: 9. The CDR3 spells CASSSNPLAGNEQYV. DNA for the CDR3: TGTGCCAGCAGCTCTAATCCACTAGCGGGCAACGAGCAGTACGTC.

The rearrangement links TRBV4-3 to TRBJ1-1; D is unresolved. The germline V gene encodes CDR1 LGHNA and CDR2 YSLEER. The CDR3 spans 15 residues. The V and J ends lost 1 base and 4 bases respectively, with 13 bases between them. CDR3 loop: CASSQAAVRGTEAFF. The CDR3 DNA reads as TGCGCCAGCAGCCAAGCCGCAGTTCGGGGCACTGAAGCTTTCTTT.

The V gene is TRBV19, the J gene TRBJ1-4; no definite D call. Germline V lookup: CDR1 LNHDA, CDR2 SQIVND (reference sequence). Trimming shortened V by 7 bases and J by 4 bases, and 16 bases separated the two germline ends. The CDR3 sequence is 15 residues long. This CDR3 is CASTDQGRSNEKLFF. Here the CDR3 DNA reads TGTGCCAGTACCGACCAAGGGAGGAGTAATGAAAAACTGTTTTTT.

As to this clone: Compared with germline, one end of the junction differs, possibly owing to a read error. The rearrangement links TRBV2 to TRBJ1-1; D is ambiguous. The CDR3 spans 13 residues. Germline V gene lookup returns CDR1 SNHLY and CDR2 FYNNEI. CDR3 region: CASGEVRRTEAFF. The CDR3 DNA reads TGTGCCAGCGGTGAGGTGAGGCGGACTGAAGCTTTCTTT.

For the CDR3, the DNA is TGTGCCAGCAGCCGCGGGACTAGCGGGAGGCCAACCTACGAGCAGTACGTC. Encoded protein: CASSRGTSGRPTYEQYV. The J gene is TRBJ2-7, the V gene TRBV5-6, with 15 bases matching TRBD2. The germline V gene has CDR1 SGHDT and CDR2 YYEEEE. This CDR3 has 17 residues. Unmatched junction bases numbered 7, after V lost 4 bases and J lost 2 bases.

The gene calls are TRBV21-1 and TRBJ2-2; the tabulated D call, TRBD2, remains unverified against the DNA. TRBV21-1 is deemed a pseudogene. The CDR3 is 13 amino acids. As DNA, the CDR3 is TGTGCCAGACGAGGGTCGATTCCCGGGGAGCTGTTTTTT. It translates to CARRGSIPGELFF.